These 22 T cell receptor beta chains came from one sample sequenced in a study of blood T cell repertoires in COVID-19. Profiling relied on immunoSEQ multiplex PCR, and the TCRdb table lists in-frame clones only, not all of them. The sample holds 400,000 to 500,000 clones, more than 75% seen once. Material: PBMCs or T cells enriched from blood (not recorded which). Receptor source: a middle-aged woman who had recovered from COVID-19.

The rearrangement joins TRBV6-5 to TRBJ1-1; 7 bases are a match to TRBD1. The V gene's germline CDR1 is MNHEY and CDR2 SVGAGI. The J segment lost 5 bases and the V segment lost 8 bases, leaving 8 bases of the junction unmatched. This CDR3 comprises 13 residues. The CDR3, as DNA: TGTGCCAGCCATCTCGACAGGGAGACTGAAGCTTTCTTT. Translating gives CASHLDRETEAFF.

J is TRBJ1-2 and V is TRBV19; TRBD1 is a possible D gene (5 bases). The germline CDR1 and CDR2 sequences are LNHDA and SQIVND (reference sequence). Trimming took off 3 bases at V and 7 bases at J, with 12 bases between the two ends. The CDR3 runs 13 residues. CDR3 protein: CASSIWGVGGYTF. The CDR3 bases are TGTGCCAGTAGTATCTGGGGGGTAGGTGGCTACACCTTC.

This clone has a single count. CDR3 amino acids: CASSAPGQPNYGYTF. The CDR3 DNA reads TGTGCCAGCAGCGCACCGGGACAGCCTAACTATGGCTACACCTTC. This chain joins TRBV11-3 and TRBJ1-2, with 7 bases identical to TRBD1. The CDR3 contains 15 residues. CDR1 and CDR2 from the germline V gene are SGHNT and YENEEA. After removal of 5 bases from V and 0 bases from J, the junction contained 6 bases not matched to a gene.

The V gene is TRBV10-1, the J gene TRBJ2-1; 8 nucleotides align to TRBD2. J lost 8 bases, V lost 3 bases, and 3 bases had no gene match. CDR1 WNHNN and CDR2 SYGVQD come from the germline V gene (reference sequence). This CDR3 has 13 amino acids. The CDR3 here is CASSDPGRDEQFF. In DNA form, the CDR3 reads TGCGCCAGCAGTGACCCCGGGAGGGATGAGCAGTTCTTC.

In DNA, the CDR3 is TGCGCCAGCAGCCCAAGAGAATACTACAATGAGCAGTTCTTC. Protein: CASSPREYYNEQFF. V is TRBV4-3 and J is TRBJ2-1; D ambiguous. Trimming took off 4 bases at V and 3 bases at J, with 10 bases between the two ends. From germline, CDR1 is LGHNA and CDR2 YSLEER. The CDR3 sequence is 14 residues long.

This clone was seen a single time. V and J are TRBV19 and TRBJ2-1; TRBD2 matches at 10 bases. The J segment lost 6 bases and the V segment lost 3 bases, leaving 11 bases of the junction unmatched. Germline V CDR1 and CDR2: LNHDA, SQIVND (reference sequence). This CDR3 region has 17 residues. CDR3 nucleotides: TGTGCCAGTAGTATCGTTGGGTCTAGCGGGGGTTCCAATGAGCAGTTCTTC. Residues: CASSIVGSSGGSNEQFF.

The CDR3 is CAWSVTGDEQFF. In DNA form, the CDR3 reads TGTGCCTGGAGTGTTACCGGGGATGAGCAGTTCTTC. J is TRBJ2-1 and V is TRBV30, with D maybe TRBD2 (5 bases). Germline V gene data show CDR1 as GTSNPN and CDR2 as SVGIG (reference sequence). V was shortened by 0 bases and J by 8 bases, with 8 bases between the two germline ends. The CDR3 is 12 amino acids.

J is TRBJ1-2 and V is TRBV4-3; no reliable D call. Trimming stripped 0 bases from V and 5 bases from J, with 19 bases between. The CDR3 is made up of 17 amino acids. Germline CDR1 is LGHNA and CDR2 is YSLEER. CDR3 in DNA: TGCGCCAGCAGCCAAGATCTGATACGGCGCAGACTATATGGCTACACCTTC. Translating gives CASSQDLIRRRLYGYTF.

The chain joins TRBV4-2 to TRBJ1-5; D ambiguous. V was shortened by 0 bases and J by 0 bases, with 6 bases between the two germline ends. The CDR3 runs to 15 residues. Germline CDR1 LGHNA, CDR2 YNFKEQ. CDR3 loop: CASSQELYSNQPQHF. CDR3 bases: TGTGCCAGCAGCCAAGAGTTGTATAGCAATCAGCCCCAGCATTTT.

The DNA for the CDR3 is TGCAGCGTTGCCCCGACAGGGGTGAATGAAAAACTGTTTTTT. Its protein product is CSVAPTGVNEKLFF. The chain employs TRBV29-1 and TRBJ1-4; the match to TRBD1 covers 8 bases. The CDR3 consists of 14 residues. Germline V lookup: CDR1 SQVTM, CDR2 ANQGSEA. J gave up 5 bases and V 4 bases, and 6 bases lay outside the gene matches.

This rearrangement joins TRBV11-3 to TRBJ2-1; D remains ambiguous. V dropped 8 bases and J dropped 7 bases, with 21 bases sitting between them. Germline V gene data show CDR1 as SGHNT and CDR2 as YENEEA. The CDR3 covers 15 residues. This CDR3 reads CASAGPGRNRNEQFF. Here the CDR3 DNA reads TGTGCCAGCGCTGGCCCGGGTCGGAATCGGAATGAGCAGTTCTTC. Supplemented by reference TRBV11-3 and TRBJ2-1, the full variable domain reads EAGVVQSPRYKIIEKKQPVAFWCNPISGHNTLYWYLQNLGQGPELLIRYENEEAVDDSQLPKDRFSAERLKGVDSTLKIQPAELGDSAVYLCASAGPGRNRNEQFFGPGTRLTVL.

The rearrangement joins TRBV7-8 to TRBJ2-7, with 7 bases that match TRBD1. The CDR3 extends over 12 amino acids. Germline V gene sequence: CDR1 SGHVS, CDR2 FQNEAQ. V was clipped by 6 bases and J by 4 bases; unmatched bases: 3. The CDR3 region is CASSRQGYEQYF. In nucleotides, the CDR3 is TGTGCCAGCAGTCGACAGGGATACGAGCAGTACTTC.

This clone has just one count. Here the CDR3 reads CSVAKTGFDEQYF. CDR3 nucleotides: TGCAGCGTGGCAAAGACAGGGTTCGACGAGCAGTACTTC. The chain carries TRBV29-1 and TRBJ2-7; 7 bases line up with TRBD1. This CDR3 region has 13 residues. The junction had 10 bases not matched to a gene; V was cut back by 6 bases and J by 5 bases. Germline CDR1 is SQVTM and CDR2 is ANQGSEA.

In its sample, this clone was seen once. V and J are TRBV18 and TRBJ2-3; possible D gene TRBD1, 5 bases. The CDR3 spans 17 residues. Trimming stripped 3 bases from V and 0 bases from J, with 16 bases between. Germline V gene sequence: CDR1 KGHSH, CDR2 LQKENI. The DNA for the CDR3 is TGTGCCAGCTCACCGTCGGCTGGGGCAGCTAGCACAGATACGCAGTATTTT. This translates into CASSPSAGAASTDTQYF.

The chain employs TRBV2 and TRBJ2-7; TRBD1 aligns across 7 bases. CDR1 is SNHLY, CDR2 FYNNEI, per germline. The CDR3 runs 12 residues. Trimming cost V 6 bases and J 12 bases; bases outside gene matches: 11. CDR3 coding DNA: TGTGCCAGCAGGGAGACAGGGTTTATCTTGTACTTC. This sequence encodes CASRETGFILYF.

The chain recombines TRBV6-1 with TRBJ1-2; 7 bases map to TRBD1. Germline CDR1 MNHNS, CDR2 SASEGT. The CDR3 is 17 residues long. Trimming took 4 bases from V and 8 from J; bases not matched to a gene: 19. The chain's CDR3 is CASSGKSGTAILWGYTF. The CDR3 nucleotides read TGTGCCAGCAGTGGAAAATCCGGGACAGCGATACTATGGGGCTACACCTTC.

V is TRBV6-5 and J is TRBJ1-1, with D perhaps matching TRBD1 (6 bases). Germline V gene lookup returns CDR1 MNHEY and CDR2 SVGAGI. This CDR3 contains 15 residues. Trimming took 6 bases from V and 0 from J, leaving 14 bases between them. CDR3: CASSPEDRLNTEAFF. The DNA of the CDR3 is TGTGCCAGCAGCCCCGAAGACAGGCTGAACACTGAAGCTTTCTTT.

The CDR3 sequence: CASSQETLGGAEKLFF. The CDR3 nucleotides are TGCGCCAGCAGCCAAGAGACCCTGGGGGGGGCTGAAAAACTGTTTTTT. The chain employs TRBV4-3 and TRBJ1-4, with D perhaps TRBD1 (6 bases). CDR1 and CDR2 from the germline V gene are LGHNA and YSLEER. V was trimmed by 0 bases and J by 7 bases, leaving 15 bases between them. This CDR3 is built from 16 residues.

This chain links TRBV7-9 with TRBJ1-4; a weak D match, TRBD1 (5 bases). Per the germline V gene, CDR1 is SEHNR and CDR2 is FQNEAQ (reference sequence). The V gene lost 0 bases and the J gene lost 7 bases, with 15 bases spanning the gap. The CDR3 loop spans 16 amino acids. The CDR3: CASSLADRGAGEKLFF. CDR3 sequence (DNA): TGTGCCAGCAGCTTAGCGGATAGGGGCGCCGGTGAAAAACTGTTTTTT.

This sequence joins TRBV6-2 or TRBV6-3 and TRBJ2-3, with 7 bases matching TRBD2. CDR1 and CDR2 from the germline V gene are MNHEY and SVGEGT. After removal of 2 bases from V and 3 bases from J, the junction contained 5 bases not matched to a gene. The CDR3 has 15 amino acids. The CDR3 protein is CASSYVAGATDTQYF. For the CDR3, the DNA is TGTGCCAGCAGTTACGTTGCGGGAGCTACAGATACGCAGTATTTT.

The rearrangement links TRBV2 to TRBJ2-5; no reliable D call. With 3 bases removed from V and 3 bases from J, the gap between germline ends came to 11 bases. The CDR3 extends over 14 amino acids. From germline, CDR1 is SNHLY and CDR2 FYNNEI. The DNA for the CDR3 is TGTGCCAGCAGTGAGGGCACCGGTGAAGAGACCCAGTACTTC. Translation gives CASSEGTGEETQYF.

This clone was observed a handful of times. The genes are TRBV2 and TRBJ1-5, with D possibly matching TRBD1 (5 bases). The CDR3 runs to 14 residues. CDR1 SNHLY and CDR2 FYNNEI come from the germline V gene. V shed 4 bases and J shed 2 bases, with 9 bases lying between them. Here the CDR3 DNA reads TGTGCCAGCAGTGCACAACAGGGCAATCAGCCCCAGCATTTT. Amino acids: CASSAQQGNQPQHF.